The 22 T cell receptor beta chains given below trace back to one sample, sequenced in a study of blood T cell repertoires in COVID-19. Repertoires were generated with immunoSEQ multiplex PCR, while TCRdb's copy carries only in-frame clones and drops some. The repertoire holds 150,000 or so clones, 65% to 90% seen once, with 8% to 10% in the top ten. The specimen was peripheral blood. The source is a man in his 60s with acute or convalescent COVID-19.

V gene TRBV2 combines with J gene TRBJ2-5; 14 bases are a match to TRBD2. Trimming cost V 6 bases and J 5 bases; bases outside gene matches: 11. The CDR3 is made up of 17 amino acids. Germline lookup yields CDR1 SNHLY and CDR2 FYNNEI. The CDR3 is CASRAGTSGSGRETQYF. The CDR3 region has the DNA TGTGCCAGCAGGGCCGGGACTAGCGGGAGTGGTCGTGAGACCCAGTACTTC.

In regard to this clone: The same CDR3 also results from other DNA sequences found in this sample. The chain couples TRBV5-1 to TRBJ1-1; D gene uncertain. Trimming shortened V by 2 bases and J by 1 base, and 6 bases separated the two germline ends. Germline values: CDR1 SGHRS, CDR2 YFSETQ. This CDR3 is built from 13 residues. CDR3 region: CASSFTRNTEAFF. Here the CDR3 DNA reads TGCGCCAGCAGCTTCACACGGAACACTGAAGCTTTCTTT.

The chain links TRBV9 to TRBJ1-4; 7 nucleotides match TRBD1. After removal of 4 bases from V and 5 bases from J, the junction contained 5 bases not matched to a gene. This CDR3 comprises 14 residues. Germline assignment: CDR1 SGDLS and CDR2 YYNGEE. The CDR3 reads CASSPGQRNEKLFF. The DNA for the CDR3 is TGTGCCAGCAGCCCGGGACAGAGGAATGAAAAACTGTTTTTT.

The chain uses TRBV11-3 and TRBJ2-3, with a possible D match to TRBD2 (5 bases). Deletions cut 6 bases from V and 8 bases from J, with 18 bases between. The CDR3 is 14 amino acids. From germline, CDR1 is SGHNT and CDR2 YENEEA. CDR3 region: CASSPGSVDGTQYF. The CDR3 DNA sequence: TGTGCCAGCAGTCCTGGGAGCGTAGATGGTACGCAGTATTTT.

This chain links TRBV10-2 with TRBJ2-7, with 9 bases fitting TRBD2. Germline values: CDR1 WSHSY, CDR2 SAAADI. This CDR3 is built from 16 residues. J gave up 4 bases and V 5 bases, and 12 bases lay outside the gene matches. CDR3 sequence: CASSPPRASGKYEQYF. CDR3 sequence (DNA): TGCGCCAGCAGTCCTCCCAGGGCTAGCGGGAAATACGAGCAGTACTTC.

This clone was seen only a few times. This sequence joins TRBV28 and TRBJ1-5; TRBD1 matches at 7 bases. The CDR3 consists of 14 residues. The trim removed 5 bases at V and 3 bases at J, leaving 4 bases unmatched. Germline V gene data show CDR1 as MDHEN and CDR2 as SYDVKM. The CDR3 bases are TGTGCCAGCAGTCAGGGGGTAGTCAATCAGCCCCAGCATTTT. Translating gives CASSQGVVNQPQHF.

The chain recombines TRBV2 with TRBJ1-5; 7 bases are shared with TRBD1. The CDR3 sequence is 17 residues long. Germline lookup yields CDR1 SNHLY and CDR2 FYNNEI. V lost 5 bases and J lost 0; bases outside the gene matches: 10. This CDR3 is CASSSPRDRHSNQPQHF. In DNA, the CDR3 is TGTGCCAGCAGTTCTCCCCGGGACAGACATAGCAATCAGCCCCAGCATTTT. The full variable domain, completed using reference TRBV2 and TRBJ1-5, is EPEVTQTPSHQVTQMGQEVILRCVPISNHLYFYWYRQILGQKVEFLVSFYNNEISEKSEIFDDQFSVERPDGSNFTLKIRSTKLEDSAMYFCASSSPRDRHSNQPQHFGDGTRLSIL.

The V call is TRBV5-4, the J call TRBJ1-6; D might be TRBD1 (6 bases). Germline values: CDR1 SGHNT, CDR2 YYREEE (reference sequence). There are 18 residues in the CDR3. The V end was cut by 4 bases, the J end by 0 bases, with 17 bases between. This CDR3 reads CASSQEFDRSSYNSPLHF. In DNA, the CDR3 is TGTGCCAGCAGCCAAGAATTTGACAGGAGCTCCTATAATTCACCCCTCCACTTT.

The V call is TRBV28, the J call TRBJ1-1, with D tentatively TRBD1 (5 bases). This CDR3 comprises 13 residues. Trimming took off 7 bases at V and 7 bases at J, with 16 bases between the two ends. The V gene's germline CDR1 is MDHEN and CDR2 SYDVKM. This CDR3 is CASIQAGLGEAFF. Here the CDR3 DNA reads TGTGCCAGCATCCAGGCGGGACTTGGTGAAGCTTTCTTT.

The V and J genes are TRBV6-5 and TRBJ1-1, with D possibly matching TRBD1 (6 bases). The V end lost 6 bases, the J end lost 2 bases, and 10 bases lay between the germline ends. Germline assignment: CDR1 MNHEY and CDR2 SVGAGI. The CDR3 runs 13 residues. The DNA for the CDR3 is TGTGCCAGCAGAAGGACAGTTAACACTGAAGCTTTCTTT. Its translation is CASRRTVNTEAFF.

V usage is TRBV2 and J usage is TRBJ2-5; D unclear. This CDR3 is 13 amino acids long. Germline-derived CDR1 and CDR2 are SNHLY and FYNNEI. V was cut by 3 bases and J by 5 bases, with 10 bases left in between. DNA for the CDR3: TGTGCCAGCAGTGATGGGCTCGTCGAGACCCAGTACTTC. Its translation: CASSDGLVETQYF.

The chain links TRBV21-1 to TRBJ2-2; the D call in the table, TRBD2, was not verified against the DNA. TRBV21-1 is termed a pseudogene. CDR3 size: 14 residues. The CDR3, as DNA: TGTGCCAGCAGAGGAACTACCATTTGTGGGGAGCTGTTTTTT. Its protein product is CASRGTTICGELFF.

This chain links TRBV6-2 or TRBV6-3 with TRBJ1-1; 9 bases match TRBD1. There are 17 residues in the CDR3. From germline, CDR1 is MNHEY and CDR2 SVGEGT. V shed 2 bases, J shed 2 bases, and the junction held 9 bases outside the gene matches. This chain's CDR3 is CASSYHRDRALNTEAFF. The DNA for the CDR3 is TGTGCCAGCAGTTACCACCGGGACAGGGCCCTTAACACTGAAGCTTTCTTT.

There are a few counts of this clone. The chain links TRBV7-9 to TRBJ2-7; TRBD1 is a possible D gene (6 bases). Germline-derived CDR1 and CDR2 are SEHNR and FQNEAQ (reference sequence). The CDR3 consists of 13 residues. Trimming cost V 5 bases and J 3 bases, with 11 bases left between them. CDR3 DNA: TGTGCCAGCAGCCGCAGGGGAAACTACGAGCAGTACTTC. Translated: CASSRRGNYEQYF.

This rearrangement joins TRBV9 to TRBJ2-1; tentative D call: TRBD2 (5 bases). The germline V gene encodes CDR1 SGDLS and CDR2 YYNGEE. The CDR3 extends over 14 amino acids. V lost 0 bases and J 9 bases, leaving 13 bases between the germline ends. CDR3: CASSVVGSEGEQFF. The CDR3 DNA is TGTGCCAGCAGCGTAGTAGGTAGCGAGGGTGAGCAGTTCTTC. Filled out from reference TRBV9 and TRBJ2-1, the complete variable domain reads DSGVTQTPKHLITATGQRVTLRCSPRSGDLSVYWYQQSLDQGLQFLIQYYNGEERAKGNILERFSAQQFPDLHSELNLSSLELGDSALYFCASSVVGSEGEQFFGPGTRLTVL.

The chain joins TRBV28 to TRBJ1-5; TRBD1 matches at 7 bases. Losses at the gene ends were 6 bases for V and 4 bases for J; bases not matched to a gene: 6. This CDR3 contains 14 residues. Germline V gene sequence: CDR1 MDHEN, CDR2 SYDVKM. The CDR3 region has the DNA TGTGCCAGCAGGACGACAGGGTCTAATCAGCCCCAGCATTTT. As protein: CASRTTGSNQPQHF.

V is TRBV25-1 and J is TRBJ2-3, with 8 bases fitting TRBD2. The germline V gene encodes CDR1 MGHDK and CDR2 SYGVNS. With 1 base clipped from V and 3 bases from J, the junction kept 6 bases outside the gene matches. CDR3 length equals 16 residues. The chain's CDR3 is CASSEWNSGETDTQYF. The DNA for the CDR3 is TGTGCCAGCAGTGAATGGAATAGCGGGGAGACAGATACGCAGTATTTT. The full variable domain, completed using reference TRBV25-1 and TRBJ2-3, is EADIYQTPRYLVIGTGKKITLECSQTMGHDKMYWYQQDPGMELHLIHYSYGVNSTEKGDLSSESTVSRIRTEHFPLTLESARPSHTSQYLCASSEWNSGETDTQYFGPGTRLTVL.

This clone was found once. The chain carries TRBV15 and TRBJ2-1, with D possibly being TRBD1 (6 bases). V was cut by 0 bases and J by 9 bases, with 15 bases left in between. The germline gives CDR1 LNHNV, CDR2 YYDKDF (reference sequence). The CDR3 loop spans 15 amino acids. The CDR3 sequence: CATSRDRTVGGEQFF. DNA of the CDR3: TGTGCCACCAGCAGAGATAGGACAGTTGGGGGTGAGCAGTTCTTC. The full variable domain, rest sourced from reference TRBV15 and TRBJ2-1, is DAMVIQNPRYQVTQFGKPVTLSCSQTLNHNVMYWYQQKSSQAPKLLFHYYDKDFNNEADTPDNFQSRRPNTSFCFLDIRSPGLGDTAMYLCATSRDRTVGGEQFFGPGTRLTVL.

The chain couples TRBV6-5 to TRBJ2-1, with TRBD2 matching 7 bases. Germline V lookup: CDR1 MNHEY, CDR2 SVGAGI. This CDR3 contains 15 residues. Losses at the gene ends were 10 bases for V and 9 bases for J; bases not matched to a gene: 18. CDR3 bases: TGTGCCACCCTCGGGACTAATCAAATGAGGGGTGAGCAGTTCTTC. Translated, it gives CATLGTNQMRGEQFF.

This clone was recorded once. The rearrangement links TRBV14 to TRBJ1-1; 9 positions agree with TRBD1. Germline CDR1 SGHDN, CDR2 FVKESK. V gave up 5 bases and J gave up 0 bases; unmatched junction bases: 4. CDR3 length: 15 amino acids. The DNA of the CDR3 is TGTGCCAGCAGCTATAACAGGGGGCTGAACACTGAAGCTTTCTTT. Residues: CASSYNRGLNTEAFF.

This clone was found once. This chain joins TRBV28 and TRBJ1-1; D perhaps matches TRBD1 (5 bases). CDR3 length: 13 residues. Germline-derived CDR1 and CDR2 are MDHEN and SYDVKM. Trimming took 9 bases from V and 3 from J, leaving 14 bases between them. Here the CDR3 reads CASSGGGDTEAFF. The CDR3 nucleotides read TGTGCCAGTTCCGGCGGAGGGGACACTGAAGCTTTCTTT. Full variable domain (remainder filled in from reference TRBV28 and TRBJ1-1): DVKVTQSSRYLVKRTGEKVFLECVQDMDHENMFWYRQDPGLGLRLIYFSYDVKMKEKGDIPEGYSVSREKKERFSLILESASTNQTSMYLCASSGGGDTEAFFGQGTRLTVV.

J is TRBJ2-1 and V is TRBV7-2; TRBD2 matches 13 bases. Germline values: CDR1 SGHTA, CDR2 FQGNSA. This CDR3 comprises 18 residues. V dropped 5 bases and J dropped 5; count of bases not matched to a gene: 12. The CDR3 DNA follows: TGTGCCAGCAGCCTGATTTCAGGGGGACTAGCGGGACACAATGAGCAGTTCTTC. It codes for CASSLISGGLAGHNEQFF.